This T cell receptor beta chain is from a study of blood T cell repertoires in COVID-19. Study overall: Specimens from acute and convalescent COVID-19 originated in the United States, Italy and Spain. T cells, B-cell-depleted T cells, or PBMCs provided the cDNA or gDNA that served as material.

V was shortened by 0 bases and J by 0 bases, with 8 bases between the two germline ends. Germline V gives CDR1 SGHRS, CDR2 YFSETQ. The CDR3 spans 15 residues. In the original analysis: Reference gene primer amplification yielded estimated nucleated cell counts. Data came from immunoSEQ multiplex PCR; TCRdb stores just in-frame clones and leaves some out. V, J and clone size were drawn from that table, and D and trimming were deduced from the DNA. This sample yields roughly 300,000 clones, of which 83% are seen a single time; roughly 10% belongs to the top ten. Sequences were obtained from peripheral blood. This receptor was identified in a woman between 45 and 65 years old who had recovered from COVID-19. This chain uses TRBV5-1 with TRBJ2-3; D ambiguous. The DNA for the CDR3 is TGCGCCAGCAGCTTGGCTGTCAGGAGCACAGATACGCAGTATTTT. Its protein product is CASSLAVRSTDTQYF.